A selection of T cell receptor beta chains follows, all from one sample in a study of cytomegalovirus exposure and HLA in healthy donors. Profiling relied on immunoSEQ multiplex PCR, and the TCRdb table lists in-frame clones only, not all of them. The table records about 160,000 clones, approximately 80% of them present only once. The sequenced sample was PBMCs. These receptors all come from a boy aged 2-15 years in good health and CMV-seronegative. CDR3s include the opening cysteine and the closing phenylalanine or tryptophan. The order of the fields is clone size, D gene, J gene, V gene, CDR3 protein, CDR3 DNA. A D gene is named only where the DNA matches it firmly. A clone size is listed for some rows: how often the clone was seen (once, few, many), or a class if it is expanded.

>-|TRBD1|TRBJ2-7|TRBV7-7
CASSEGQGGSYEQYF
TGTGCTAGCAGCGAAGGACAGGGTGGGTCCTACGAGCAGTACTTC
>few|TRBD1|TRBJ1-5|TRBV19
CASSYTRTGLEQPQHF
TGTGCCAGTAGCTACACGCGGACAGGGCTTGAACAGCCCCAGCATTTT
>-|TRBD2|TRBJ2-1|TRBV4-3
CASSQGLSGRGISYNEQFF
TGCGCCAGCAGCCAAGGCCTTAGCGGGAGGGGTATCTCCTACAATGAGCAGTTCTTC
>-|TRBD2|TRBJ2-1|TRBV10-3
CAISETPSLAGEDEQFF
TGTGCCATCAGTGAGACCCCTTCACTAGCGGGAGAGGATGAGCAGTTCTTC
>-|-|TRBJ1-1|TRBV2
CASSETGVTEAFF
TGTGCCAGCAGTGAAACGGGAGTCACTGAAGCTTTCTTT
>-|-|TRBJ2-5|TRBV2
CASSEWRRLQETQYF
TGTGCCAGCAGTGAATGGCGGAGATTACAAGAGACCCAGTACTTC
>-|TRBD1|TRBJ2-7|TRBV5-4
CASSNPGQGADEQYF
TGTGCCAGCAGCAACCCGGGACAGGGGGCGGACGAGCAGTACTTC
>-|TRBD1|TRBJ2-1|TRBV19
CASRIGDRGWNEQFF
TGTGCCAGTAGAATTGGAGACAGGGGCTGGAATGAGCAGTTCTTC
>-|-|TRBJ1-2|TRBV25-1
CASSEVRGGGYTF
TGTGCCAGCAGTGAAGTTCGGGGAGGTGGCTACACCTTC
>-|-|TRBJ2-5|TRBV6-5
CASSDRDIYTETQYF
TGTGCCAGCAGCGATCGGGACATCTACACGGAGACCCAGTACTTC
>-|TRBD2|TRBJ2-1|TRBV7-2
CASSLGLAGGYEQFF
TGTGCCAGCAGCTTAGGTCTAGCGGGAGGGTATGAGCAGTTCTTC
>-|TRBD1|TRBJ1-6|TRBV18
CASSGWTGRSEIRSPLHF
TGTGCCAGCTCCGGATGGACAGGGAGAAGCGAAATCCGGTCACCCCTCCACTTT
>once|-|TRBJ1-1|TRBV7-9
CASSLGRTEAFF
TGTGCCAGCAGCTTAGGTCGGACTGAAGCTTTCTTT
>-|-|TRBJ2-5|TRBV7-2
CASSRGSPSEETQYF
TGTGCCAGCAGTCGAGGGAGCCCGTCCGAAGAGACCCAGTACTTC
>-|-|TRBJ2-1|TRBV7-8
CASSLVRGLAFDNEQFF
TGTGCCAGCAGCTTAGTGAGGGGACTCGCATTTGACAATGAGCAGTTCTTC
>-|-|TRBJ2-1|TRBV7-8
CASRFAAGNEQFF
TGTGCCAGCAGATTCGCCGCCGGGAATGAGCAGTTCTTC
>-|TRBD2|TRBJ2-3|TRBV4-3
CASSQDIGLAGTDTQYF
TGCGCCAGCAGCCAAGATATAGGTCTAGCGGGGACGGATACGCAGTATTTT
>-|TRBD1|TRBJ1-2|TRBV9
CASSVSGDRGNYGYTF
TGTGCCAGCAGCGTATCTGGGGACAGGGGGAACTATGGCTACACCTTC
>-|-|TRBJ2-1|TRBV5-1
CASSQGGASNEQFF
TGCGCCAGCAGCCAGGGCGGCGCCTCCAATGAGCAGTTCTTC
>-|-|TRBJ2-3|TRBV7-3
CASSLSPGRGTDTQYF
TGTGCCAGCAGCTTAAGTCCGGGCAGGGGCACAGATACGCAGTATTTT
>-|-|TRBJ2-3|TRBV6-6
CASSYGPPDTQYF
TGTGCCAGCAGTTACGGGCCCCCAGATACGCAGTATTTT
>-|TRBD2|TRBJ2-1|TRBV7-9
CASRTSGGTDTYNEQFF
TGTGCCAGCAGGACTAGCGGGGGGACGGATACCTACAATGAGCAGTTCTTC
>-|TRBD1|TRBJ2-4|TRBV18
CASSADRGELGVF
TGTGCCAGCTCAGCGGACAGGGGAGAGCTCGGAGTCTTC
>-|TRBD1|TRBJ2-1|TRBV19
CASSIRPLGQGAKVPYNEQFF
TGTGCCAGTAGTATACGGCCACTGGGACAGGGGGCCAAAGTCCCCTACAATGAGCAGTTCTTC
>-|-|TRBJ1-4|TRBV5-1
CASSLAGGPREKLFF
TGCGCCAGCAGCTTGGCGGGGGGGCCGCGTGAAAAACTGTTTTTT
>few|TRBD1|TRBJ1-6|TRBV27
CASSSGQGGSPLHF
TGTGCCAGCAGTTCCGGACAGGGTGGATCACCCCTCCACTTT
>-|-|TRBJ2-1|TRBV4-1
CASSQRDRLNNEQFF
TGCGCCAGCAGCCAGCGAGACAGGCTAAACAATGAGCAGTTCTTC
>-|TRBD1|TRBJ1-2|TRBV11-3
CASSPGQGSYGYTF
TGTGCCAGCAGCCCTGGACAGGGCAGCTATGGCTACACCTTC
>-|TRBD1|TRBJ2-7|TRBV7-9
CASASGTARDWYEQYF
TGTGCCAGCGCTTCCGGGACAGCCAGGGATTGGTACGAGCAGTACTTC
>-|TRBD2|TRBJ2-2|TRBV7-9
CASSLRLAGVSNTGELFF
TGTGCCAGCAGCTTACGACTAGCGGGGGTATCGAACACCGGGGAGCTGTTTTTT
>-|TRBD1|TRBJ2-6|TRBV27
CASSFGTGGSGANVLTF
TGTGCCAGCAGTTTTGGAACAGGGGGCAGTGGGGCCAACGTCCTGACTTTC
>-|TRBD1|TRBJ1-1|TRBV30
CAWTSLPGQEAFF
TGTGCCTGGACCAGCCTTCCTGGACAGGAGGCTTTCTTT
>-|TRBD1|TRBJ1-5|TRBV30
CAWSVGTGAEPNQPQHF
TGTGCCTGGAGTGTAGGGACAGGGGCCGAACCGAATCAGCCCCAGCATTTT
>-|-|TRBJ2-1|TRBV6-1
CASSATIEGLNEQFF
TGTGCCAGCAGTGCTACGATAGAGGGACTGAATGAGCAGTTCTTC
>once|-|TRBJ1-1|TRBV2
CASGEGGPEAFF
TGTGCCAGCGGGGAGGGGGGACCTGAAGCTTTCTTT
>few|-|TRBJ2-2|TRBV6-6
CASSYVASGELFF
TGTGCCAGCAGTTACGTGGCATCCGGGGAGCTGTTTTTT
>-|-|TRBJ1-2|TRBV5-5
CASSLAGQAWVF
TGTGCCAGCAGCTTGGCCGGTCAGGCCTGGGTCTTC
>-|-|TRBJ1-2|TRBV5-4
CASSLSGGDYGYTF
TGTGCCAGCAGCTTGTCTGGGGGCGATTATGGCTACACCTTC
>-|TRBD1|TRBJ2-5|TRBV7-9
CASSPLGTGQETQYF
TGTGCCAGCAGCCCTTTAGGGACAGGTCAAGAGACCCAGTACTTC
>-|-|TRBJ1-2|TRBV9
CASSAPTNYGYTF
TGTGCCAGCAGCGCACCAACAAACTATGGCTACACCTTC
>-|-|TRBJ2-2|TRBV28
CASSLNRVTGELFF
TGTGCCAGCAGTTTGAACAGGGTCACCGGGGAGCTGTTTTTT
>once|-|TRBJ2-5|TRBV7-9
CASSPPGEGTQYF
TGTGCCAGCAGCCCCCCAGGGGAGGGGACCCAGTACTTC
>-|-|TRBJ1-1|TRBV2
CASSDRRSLEAFF
TGTGCCAGCAGTGACCGTAGAAGCCTTGAAGCTTTCTTT
>-|TRBD1|TRBJ2-6|TRBV27
CASGRTGGYGANVLTF
TGTGCCAGCGGTAGGACAGGGGGATATGGGGCCAACGTCCTGACTTTC
>-|-|TRBJ2-3|TRBV28
CASIESNTQYF
TGTGCCAGCATAGAGAGTAATACGCAGTATTTT
>-|TRBD1|TRBJ1-2|TRBV4-3
CASSRDRDTYGYTF
TGCGCCAGCAGCCGGGACAGGGACACCTATGGCTACACCTTC
>-|TRBD1|TRBJ1-4|TRBV13
CASSRQGSEKLFF
TGTGCCAGCAGCCGACAGGGGAGCGAAAAACTGTTTTTT
>-|-|TRBJ1-1|TRBV9
CASSVLPTGTEAFF
TGTGCCAGCAGCGTGCTCCCGACAGGAACCGAAGCTTTCTTT
>-|-|TRBJ1-2|TRBV5-4
CASSRGAQANYGYTF
TGTGCCAGCAGCCGCGGGGCACAAGCTAACTATGGCTACACCTTC
>few|-|TRBJ2-2|TRBV5-6
CANLQAGVGPGELFF
TGTGCCAACCTGCAGGCAGGGGTTGGCCCCGGGGAGCTGTTTTTT
>-|-|TRBJ2-1|TRBV12-2
CASRPPGEQFF
TGTGCAAGTCGCCCCCCGGGAGAGCAGTTCTTC
>-|-|TRBJ1-1|TRBV25-1
CASSAALGVNTEAFF
TGTGCCAGCAGTGCAGCGCTAGGAGTGAACACTGAAGCTTTCTTT
>few|TRBD1|TRBJ1-4|TRBV9
CASSVGTGVGATNEKLFF
TGTGCCAGCAGCGTTGGTACAGGGGTCGGCGCAACTAATGAAAAACTGTTTTTT
>-|-|TRBJ1-1|TRBV29-1
CSAHRVEGGTEAFF
TGCAGCGCCCACCGTGTGGAGGGTGGCACTGAAGCTTTCTTT
>few|TRBD1|TRBJ2-3|TRBV7-2
CASSLSHRGWTDTQYF
TGTGCCAGCAGCTTATCACACAGGGGTTGGACAGATACGCAGTATTTT
>-|-|TRBJ1-4|TRBV19
CASSPGNRAYNEKLFF
TGTGCCAGTAGCCCCGGGAACAGGGCTTATAATGAAAAACTGTTTTTT
>-|TRBD2|TRBJ2-1|TRBV15
CATSRGLYTGNEQFF
TGTGCCACCAGCAGGGGACTATACACGGGCAATGAGCAGTTCTTC